The 28 T cell receptor beta chains below were found in one sample sequenced in a study of control samples from healthy donors and cancer patients. This table comes from immunoSEQ multiplex PCR, and its TCRdb copy is limited to in-frame clones, with some not included. The table records 400,000 to 450,000 clones, around 90% of them present only once. The source material was PBMCs. The receptors shown here come from a man in his forties with head and neck cancer.

The chain couples TRBV5-1 to TRBJ2-7; 8 nucleotides agree with TRBD2. The trim removed 1 base at V and 2 bases at J, leaving 5 bases unmatched. Germline CDR1 is SGHRS and CDR2 is YFSETQ. The CDR3 contains 15 residues. The CDR3 here is CASSLFPGRAYEQYF. The CDR3 DNA is TGCGCCAGCAGCTTGTTTCCCGGGAGGGCCTACGAGCAGTACTTC.

This chain connects TRBV4-3 to TRBJ2-7, with D perhaps given as TRBD1 or TRBD2 (7 bases each). This CDR3 is built from 15 residues. Trimming left V 0 bases short and J 7 bases short, with 16 bases between. The V gene's germline CDR1 is LGHNA and CDR2 YSLEER. The CDR3 DNA is TGCGCCAGCAGCCAAGATCAGGGGGAGGGGCGTGAGCAGTACTTC. Its protein is CASSQDQGEGREQYF.

The chain carries TRBV4-3 and TRBJ2-7; 7 nucleotides align to TRBD1. Looked up from germline, CDR1 is LGHNA and CDR2 is YSLEER. V lost 2 bases to trimming and J lost 5 bases; unmatched junction nucleotides: 6. This CDR3 has 14 residues. CDR3 DNA: TGCGCCAGCAGCCAAAACAGGGGTTTCGACGAGCAGTACTTC. Its translation is CASSQNRGFDEQYF.

The genes are TRBV4-1 and TRBJ2-5; either TRBD1 or TRBD2 may fit D (5 bases each). The V and J ends lost 1 base and 4 bases respectively, with 13 bases between them. The germline CDR1 and CDR2 sequences are MGHRA and YSYEKL. The CDR3 has 15 residues. The CDR3 DNA is TGCGCCAGCAGCCAAGTCAGGGTGGCGGGAGAGACCCAGTACTTC. It specifies CASSQVRVAGETQYF.

The gene calls are TRBV6-5 and TRBJ2-7, with D maybe TRBD1 (8 bases). This CDR3 contains 15 residues. V lost 2 bases, J lost 5 bases, and 16 bases lay in between. CDR1 is MNHEY and CDR2 is SVGAGI in the germline V gene. CDR3 sequence: CASSYTTGGRDEQYF. The CDR3 nucleotides read TGTGCCAGCAGTTACACCACAGGGGGGAGGGACGAGCAGTACTTC.

The J gene is TRBJ2-2, the V gene TRBV9; tentatively, D is TRBD1 (6 bases). Trimming stripped 0 bases from V and 1 base from J, with 13 bases between. Germline values: CDR1 SGDLS, CDR2 YYNGEE. The CDR3 is made up of 17 amino acids. CDR3 region: CASSVARDRRNTGELFF. CDR3 DNA: TGTGCCAGCAGCGTAGCCCGCGACAGGAGGAACACCGGGGAGCTGTTTTTT.

This clone was detected only a few times. This chain connects TRBV19 to TRBJ1-3; D unresolved. The V gene's germline CDR1 is LNHDA and CDR2 SQIVND (reference sequence). Deletions cut 4 bases from V and 0 bases from J, with 13 bases between. This CDR3 is built from 16 residues. The CDR3 DNA sequence: TGTGCCAGTAGTACCAGGTTAACCAGCTCTGGAAACACCATATATTTT. Translation: CASSTRLTSSGNTIYF. The full variable domain, with the rest looked up from reference TRBV19 and TRBJ1-3, is DGGITQSPKYLFRKEGQNVTLSCEQNLNHDAMYWYRQDPGQGLRLIYYSQIVNDFQKGDIAEGYSVSREKKESFPLTVTSAQKNPTAFYLCASSTRLTSSGNTIYFGEGSWLTVV.

The CDR3 loop is CASSTSGQDQPQHF. In nucleotides, the CDR3 is TGTGCCAGCAGCACCTCAGGACAGGATCAGCCCCAGCATTTT. V usage is TRBV6-5 and J usage is TRBJ1-5, with TRBD1 identical over 7 bases. V lost 6 bases to trimming and J lost 5 bases; unmatched junction nucleotides: 7. Per the germline V gene, CDR1 is MNHEY and CDR2 is SVGAGI. This CDR3 region has 14 residues.

The gene calls are TRBV12-3 or TRBV12-4 and TRBJ1-5; no clear D gene. Deletions cut 3 bases from V and 6 bases from J, with 3 bases between. This CDR3 region has 11 residues. In DNA, the CDR3 is TGTGCCAGCAGTTTCGGTCAGCCCCAGCATTTT. As protein: CASSFGQPQHF.

CDR3 amino acids: CASSPIQGPYEQYF. In nucleotides, the CDR3 is TGTGCCAGCAGCCCCATCCAGGGGCCCTACGAGCAGTACTTC. This sequence joins TRBV7-9 and TRBJ2-7; tentatively, D is TRBD1 (6 bases). CDR1 and CDR2 from the germline V gene are SEHNR and FQNEAQ (reference sequence). With 5 bases removed from V and 2 bases from J, the gap between germline ends came to 13 bases. The CDR3 totals 14 residues. The variable domain in full, with the rest retrieved from reference TRBV7-9 and TRBJ2-7, is DTGVSQNPRHKITKRGQNVTFRCDPISEHNRLYWYRQTLGQGPEFLTYFQNEAQLEKSRLLSDRFSAERPKGSFSTLEIQRTEQGDSAMYLCASSPIQGPYEQYFGPGTRLTVT.

The V and J genes are TRBV5-1 and TRBJ1-6, with D perhaps matching TRBD1 (6 bases). In germline, CDR1 is SGHRS, CDR2 YFSETQ. V lost 4 bases, J lost 7 bases, and 15 bases lay in between. This CDR3 comprises 15 residues. The CDR3 DNA sequence: TGCGCCAGCAGCGACTCACAGGGTTCGAATTCACCCCTCCACTTT. Translated, it gives CASSDSQGSNSPLHF.

This chain links TRBV9 with TRBJ1-1; 11 bases match TRBD1. Germline assignment: CDR1 SGDLS and CDR2 YYNGEE. V lost 7 bases, J lost 4 bases, and 3 bases stayed unmatched. CDR3 size: 13 residues. This CDR3 reads CASGGTGGTEAFF. The DNA for the CDR3 is TGTGCCAGCGGGGGGACAGGGGGCACTGAAGCTTTCTTT.

The chain combines TRBV11-2 with TRBJ1-1, with a tentative D call TRBD1 (6 bases). Trimming took 4 bases from V and 7 from J, leaving 16 bases between them. CDR3 length equals 14 residues. The germline V gene encodes CDR1 SGHAT and CDR2 FQNNGV. The CDR3 protein is CASSSGVGGGEAFF. Written as DNA, the CDR3 is TGTGCCAGCAGCTCCGGGGTAGGGGGTGGTGAAGCTTTCTTT.

The V gene is TRBV3-1 (or the pseudogene TRBV3-2), the J gene TRBJ2-4; a possible D gene is TRBD2 (5 bases). Germline lookup yields CDR1 LGHDT and CDR2 YNNKEL (reference sequence). The CDR3 runs 14 residues. Trimming took off 0 bases at V and 8 bases at J, with 11 bases between the two ends. CDR3 bases: TGTGCCAGCAGCCAAGAGTCAACTAGTTACATTCAGTACTTC. Its protein product is CASSQESTSYIQYF.

The gene calls are TRBV10-1 and TRBJ1-1; D gene ambiguous. With 6 bases removed from V and 3 bases from J, the gap between germline ends came to 14 bases. This CDR3 comprises 14 residues. The germline CDR1 and CDR2 sequences are WNHNN and SYGVQD (reference sequence). The chain's CDR3 is CASRAPPGDTEAFF. The CDR3 DNA follows: TGCGCCAGCAGGGCGCCCCCCGGGGACACTGAAGCTTTCTTT.

V gene TRBV5-1 combines with J gene TRBJ2-2, with D unclear. The CDR3 is 14 residues long. Germline loops: CDR1 SGHRS, CDR2 YFSETQ. V gave up 0 bases and J gave up 3 bases, with 6 bases separating them. CDR3 in amino acids: CASSLDTDTGELFF. As DNA, the CDR3 is TGCGCCAGCAGCTTGGACACTGACACCGGGGAGCTGTTTTTT.

The rearrangement uses TRBV7-9 and TRBJ2-1; unclear D gene. Between the trimmed V and J ends, which lost 1 base and 9 bases, there was a span of 10 bases. Germline values: CDR1 SEHNR, CDR2 FQNEAQ (reference sequence). The CDR3 spans 13 residues. CDR3 DNA sequence: TGTGCCAGCAGCTTAGATCGGGTACGTGAGCAGTTCTTC. It is translated as CASSLDRVREQFF.

This chain joins TRBV7-2 and TRBJ2-7; 8 bases are a match to TRBD1. The CDR3 is 15 residues long. After removal of 0 bases from V and 4 bases from J, the junction contained 5 bases not matched to a gene. Germline CDR1 reads SGHTA; CDR2 reads FQGNSA. The CDR3 region is CASSLALGQGYEQYF. The CDR3 nucleotides are TGTGCCAGCAGCTTAGCGCTAGGACAGGGTTACGAGCAGTACTTC.

The J gene is TRBJ2-2, the V gene TRBV28; D perhaps matches TRBD2 (6 bases). The CDR3 has 16 residues. CDR1 and CDR2 from the germline V gene are MDHEN and SYDVKM. V lost 2 bases and J lost 2, with 12 bases in between. For the CDR3, the DNA is TGTGCCAGCAGTTTAGGAAAGGGACTTAACACCGGGGAGCTGTTTTTT. Residues: CASSLGKGLNTGELFF.

The V call is TRBV23-1, the J call TRBJ2-1; 12 positions match TRBD2. TRBV23-1 is labeled an ORF, and its function is uncertain. The CDR3 is 18 residues long. Trimming cost V 5 bases and J 12 bases; bases outside gene matches: 20. The CDR3: CASSGRLAGVPLSVVQFF. The CDR3 bases are TGCGCCAGCAGTGGAAGACTAGCGGGAGTCCCCCTTTCCGTAGTGCAGTTCTTC.

The chain links TRBV28 to TRBJ2-2; 7 nucleotides line up with TRBD1. CDR1 is MDHEN and CDR2 is SYDVKM in the germline V gene. The V segment lost 2 bases and the J segment 6 bases; nucleotides outside the gene matches: 6. This CDR3 has 15 amino acids. For the CDR3, the DNA is TGTGCCAGCAGTTTAAACGACAGGGTTCCCGGGGAGCTGTTTTTT. This gives the protein CASSLNDRVPGELFF.

V gene TRBV6-1 combines with J gene TRBJ2-7; D is tentatively TRBD1 or TRBD2 (5 bases each). CDR3 length: 16 amino acids. V lost 3 bases to trimming and J lost 4 bases, with 19 bases between them. CDR1 MNHNS and CDR2 SASEGT come from the germline V gene. CDR3 residues: CASSEAGGGAGYEQYF. The CDR3 DNA reads as TGTGCCAGCAGTGAGGCTGGTGGGGGAGCAGGGTACGAGCAGTACTTC.

The chain couples TRBV3-1 (or the pseudogene TRBV3-2) to TRBJ2-7, with TRBD1 identical over 7 bases. The CDR3 contains 11 residues. Trimming took 8 bases from V and 7 from J; bases not matched to a gene: 5. Germline CDR1 is LGHDT and CDR2 is YNNKEL (reference sequence). For the CDR3, the DNA is TGTGCCAGCCATAGGGGACAGGAGCAGTACTTC. Its protein is CASHRGQEQYF.

The chain combines TRBV28 with TRBJ2-7; 7 bases match TRBD1. J was trimmed by 6 bases and V by 6 bases; bases with no gene match: 2. Germline CDR1 MDHEN, CDR2 SYDVKM. The CDR3 sequence is 11 residues long. The CDR3 coding sequence is TGTGCCAGCAGAGGGACAGTCGAGCAGTACTTC. Translating it yields CASRGTVEQYF.

The chain links TRBV9 to TRBJ1-3, with D tentatively TRBD1 (5 bases). This CDR3 spans 15 amino acids. Germline loops: CDR1 SGDLS, CDR2 YYNGEE. V was clipped by 1 base and J by 4 bases, with 12 bases between them. The CDR3, as DNA: TGTGCCAGCAGCGTATCGAGGGGTACAGGAAACACCATATATTTT. Encoded protein: CASSVSRGTGNTIYF.

CDR3 sequence reads: CASSPPGEQAGTGELFF. The CDR3 DNA is TGTGCCAGCAGCCCCCCAGGAGAACAGGCGGGCACCGGGGAGCTGTTTTTT. This chain connects TRBV3-1 (or the pseudogene TRBV3-2) to TRBJ2-2; D may correspond to TRBD1 or TRBD2 (5 bases each). CDR3 length: 17 residues. CDR1 and CDR2 (germline): LGHDT, YNNKEL (reference sequence). Trimming took 4 bases from V and 4 from J, leaving 19 bases between them.

The V and J genes are TRBV2 and TRBJ1-3; the D is unclear. V was trimmed by 8 bases and J by 2 bases, leaving 10 bases between them. CDR3 length: 13 residues. CDR1 and CDR2 from the germline V gene are SNHLY and FYNNEI. This CDR3 reads CASGVGTGNTIYF. The CDR3 coding sequence is TGTGCCAGCGGGGTGGGCACTGGAAACACCATATATTTT. The full variable domain, completed using reference TRBV2 and TRBJ1-3, is EPEVTQTPSHQVTQMGQEVILRCVPISNHLYFYWYRQILGQKVEFLVSFYNNEISEKSEIFDDQFSVERPDGSNFTLKIRSTKLEDSAMYFCASGVGTGNTIYFGEGSWLTVV.

The chain has TRBV5-1 and TRBJ1-2; no clear D. Trimming removed 3 bases from V and 6 bases from J, with 9 bases in between. Germline CDR1 SGHRS, CDR2 YFSETQ. This CDR3 region has 12 residues. The CDR3 sequence is CASSYSTDGYTF. As DNA, the CDR3 is TGCGCCAGCAGCTACTCCACGGATGGCTACACCTTC.